These 14 T cell receptor beta chains share one sample of origin, sequenced in a study of blood T cell repertoires in COVID-19. Profiling relied on immunoSEQ multiplex PCR, and the TCRdb table lists in-frame clones only, not all of them. The table lists 50,000 to 55,000 clones, roughly 87% of them singletons. The sample taken for sequencing was peripheral blood. Receptors were obtained from a man between 50 and 59 years old with active COVID-19.

V usage is TRBV19 and J usage is TRBJ2-5; D is possibly TRBD2 (5 bases). Germline assignment: CDR1 LNHDA and CDR2 SQIVND (reference sequence). The CDR3 has 14 residues. V was shortened by 10 bases and J by 4 bases, with 19 bases between the two germline ends. The CDR3 DNA follows: TGTGCCACCACCCCAGGCGGGCTGGGAGAGACCCAGTACTTC. Protein product: CATTPGGLGETQYF.

V gene TRBV27 combines with J gene TRBJ1-4; D possibly corresponds to TRBD1 (6 bases). Germline lookup yields CDR1 MNHEY and CDR2 SMNVEV (reference sequence). Trimming left V 4 bases short and J 2 bases short, with 14 bases between. The CDR3 loop spans 16 amino acids. Here the CDR3 DNA reads TGTGCCAGCAGTTCTAAACTACAGGGTACTAATGAAAAACTGTTTTTT. This sequence encodes CASSSKLQGTNEKLFF. Full variable domain (remainder filled in from reference TRBV27 and TRBJ1-4): EAQVTQNPRYLITVTGKKLTVTCSQNMNHEYMSWYRQDPGLGLRQIYYSMNVEVTDKGDVPEGYKVSRKEKRNFPLILESPSPNQTSLYFCASSSKLQGTNEKLFFGSGTQLSVL.

The V call is TRBV4-3, the J call TRBJ2-7; 9 nucleotides match TRBD1. The trim removed 1 base at V and 3 bases at J, leaving 7 bases unmatched. The CDR3 runs 16 residues. Germline CDR1 is LGHNA and CDR2 is YSLEER. CDR3 in DNA: TGCGCCAGCAGCCAAGGACCGGGACAGGGAATCTACGAGCAGTACTTC. Translation: CASSQGPGQGIYEQYF.

This clone occurred once. The chain recombines TRBV29-1 with TRBJ1-5; D might be TRBD1 (6 bases). The CDR3 runs to 14 residues. Germline V gives CDR1 SQVTM, CDR2 ANQGSEA. V lost 7 bases and J 7 bases, leaving 20 bases between the germline ends. Here the CDR3 reads CSAQQTGLDQPQHF. The CDR3 nucleotides are TGCAGCGCTCAACAGACAGGACTTGACCAGCCCCAGCATTTT.

The V call is TRBV27, the J call TRBJ2-7; 9 nucleotides line up with TRBD1. The CDR3 spans 17 residues. Germline values: CDR1 MNHEY, CDR2 SMNVEV (reference sequence). V lost 5 bases and J lost 2; bases outside the gene matches: 13. The chain's CDR3 is CASSPRPGTGFPYEQYF. CDR3 coding DNA: TGTGCCAGCAGTCCAAGGCCCGGGACAGGGTTTCCCTACGAGCAGTACTTC.

The chain has TRBV27 and TRBJ2-5; 7 positions agree with TRBD2. V was clipped by 5 bases and J by 0 bases; unmatched bases: 6. The CDR3 spans 15 residues. Germline CDR1 reads MNHEY; CDR2 reads SMNVEV (reference sequence). The CDR3 loop reads CASSLLGGDQETQYF. CDR3 sequence (DNA): TGTGCCAGCAGTCTCCTGGGGGGGGACCAAGAGACCCAGTACTTC.

The chain couples TRBV25-1 to TRBJ2-3; D gene unclear. The CDR3 is made up of 15 amino acids. Trimming stripped 5 bases from V and 0 bases from J, with 12 bases between. CDR1 MGHDK and CDR2 SYGVNS come from the germline V gene. The CDR3 DNA follows: TGTGCCAGCAGTTCAAGACTGGTAAGCACAGATACGCAGTATTTT. This gives the protein CASSSRLVSTDTQYF.

The V call is TRBV5-1, the J call TRBJ1-3; tentative D call: TRBD1 (6 bases). Germline V gives CDR1 SGHRS, CDR2 YFSETQ. Trimming left V 0 bases short and J 2 bases short, with 12 bases between. This CDR3 contains 16 residues. CDR3 loop: CASSLGNTGPGNTIYF. The CDR3 DNA reads TGCGCCAGCAGCTTGGGCAACACAGGGCCTGGAAACACCATATATTTT.

The V gene is TRBV5-1, the J gene TRBJ1-4, with 7 bases lining up with TRBD1. Germline CDR1 is SGHRS and CDR2 is YFSETQ. This CDR3 comprises 14 residues. V lost 4 bases, J lost 8 bases, and 8 bases stayed unmatched. CDR3 coding DNA: TGCGCCAGCAGCCTCACCGGGACAGAAGAAAAACTGTTTTTT. Amino acid sequence: CASSLTGTEEKLFF. The full variable domain, completed using reference TRBV5-1 and TRBJ1-4, is KAGVTQTPRYLIKTRGQQVTLSCSPISGHRSVSWYQQTPGQGLQFLFEYFSETQRNKGNFPGRFSGRQFSNSRSEMNVSTLELGDSALYLCASSLTGTEEKLFFGSGTQLSVL.

The rearrangement uses TRBV3-1 (or the pseudogene TRBV3-2) and TRBJ2-3; TRBD2 agrees at 7 bases. Unmatched junction bases numbered 5, after V lost 4 bases and J lost 4 bases. The CDR3 has 14 amino acids. Germline lookup yields CDR1 LGHDT and CDR2 YNNKEL (reference sequence). The CDR3 loop reads CASSPRAGADTQYF. In DNA form, the CDR3 reads TGTGCCAGCAGCCCCCGGGCGGGAGCAGATACGCAGTATTTT.

This clone has just a few counts. The chain employs TRBV2 and TRBJ2-4, with a tentative D call TRBD2 (5 bases). The CDR3 sequence is 13 residues long. Between the trimmed V and J ends, which lost 4 bases and 9 bases, there was a span of 13 bases. Germline V gene sequence: CDR1 SNHLY, CDR2 FYNNEI. DNA for the CDR3: TGTGCCAGCAGTGCAGGTCCCCGGGGCATTCAGTACTTC. Protein product: CASSAGPRGIQYF.

This chain joins TRBV5-1 and TRBJ2-7; no reliable D call. Per the germline V gene, CDR1 is SGHRS and CDR2 is YFSETQ. CDR3 length: 15 amino acids. V lost 0 bases to trimming and J lost 5 bases, with 15 bases between them. CDR3 protein: CASSLADARVDEQYF. For the CDR3, the DNA is TGCGCCAGCAGCTTGGCCGATGCCCGCGTGGACGAGCAGTACTTC.

V is TRBV29-1 and J is TRBJ2-7; D call uncertain. Germline V gives CDR1 SQVTM, CDR2 ANQGSEA. This CDR3 is 12 amino acids long. V lost 5 bases, J lost 10 bases, and 18 bases lay in between. The CDR3 DNA is TGCAGCGTTCGAACCGACGACTGGGTCCAGTACTTC. Protein sequence: CSVRTDDWVQYF.

The chain couples TRBV2 to TRBJ2-2, with D perhaps matching TRBD2 (6 bases). The CDR3 is 11 amino acids. Trimming pared 11 bases from V and 9 bases from J, leaving 13 bases between. The germline V gene encodes CDR1 SNHLY and CDR2 FYNNEI. The CDR3 reads CASKTSRELFF. In DNA, the CDR3 is TGTGCCTCCAAAACTAGCAGGGAGCTGTTTTTT.